What follows describes a single T cell receptor beta chain. The antigen is undetermined. Only in-frame clones appear in the TCRdb table, and some are missing; sequencing was by immunoSEQ multiplex PCR. The sample lists roughly 150,000 clones; approximately 94% were seen once. The record originates from a study of T cell responses to AZD1222 COVID-19 vaccine. The study, taken as a whole, reports: Females made up more of the donors, who were largely white British, and clonal diversity may have come out too low.

This CDR3 spans 14 amino acids. Germline loops: CDR1 MNHEY, CDR2 SVGAGI. The V gene lost 2 bases and the J gene lost 5 bases, with 10 bases spanning the gap. The sequencing here drew on peripheral blood, taken on day 0 of AZD1222 vaccination. This clonotype originated in an adult in good health. J is TRBJ1-3 and V is TRBV6-5; D remains ambiguous. The CDR3 region is CASSYRTDRNTIYF. The DNA of the CDR3 is TGTGCCAGCAGTTACAGGACGGACCGAAACACCATATATTTT.